This is a list of T cell receptor beta chains from one sample in a study of PD-1 blockade in classical Hodgkin lymphoma. Some clones are missing from TCRdb's copy, which holds only in-frame ones; the method was immunoSEQ multiplex PCR. The profile shows nearly 60,000 clones, less than 95% of them singletons. The source was peripheral blood mononuclear cells (PBMCs), collected before the second cycle of nivolumab. These receptors all come from a human donor with classical Hodgkin lymphoma. The CDR3 runs from the conserved cysteine through the conserved F or W. The order of the fields is D gene, J gene, clone size, V gene, CDR3 DNA, CDR3 protein. A D gene is named only where the DNA matches it firmly. Clone sizes are given selectively: once, few, many, or a class where the clone is expanded.

-	TRBJ2-3	-	TRBV7-7	TGTGCCAGCAGCTTAGGGGGCCCAGATACGCAGTATTTT	CASSLGGPDTQYF
-	TRBJ2-2	-	TRBV5-1	TGCGCCAGCAGTCCCTATGGTGGCGGCGCGAACACCGGGGAGCTGTTTTTT	CASSPYGGGANTGELFF
-	TRBJ2-1	-	TRBV10-3	TGTGCCATCTGGGCTAGCGACAACAATGAGCAGTTCTTC	CAIWASDNNEQFF
-	TRBJ1-5	-	TRBV5-5	TGTGCCAGCAGCTTGGTAGATATACTTCCCTATAGCAATCAGCCCCAGCATTTT	CASSLVDILPYSNQPQHF
-	TRBJ2-2	-	TRBV6-6	TGTGCCAGCAGTTATTCGAGGACCGGGGAGCTGTTTTTT	CASSYSRTGELFF
-	TRBJ1-3	-	TRBV19	TGTGCCAGCCGCTCCACTACCTCTGGAAACACCATATATTTT	CASRSTTSGNTIYF
TRBD1	TRBJ2-7	-	TRBV7-2	TGTGCCAGCAGCGAGGGACAGGGGGCCCTCGAGCAGTACTTC	CASSEGQGALEQYF
-	TRBJ1-5	-	TRBV2	TGTGCCAGCAGGGGAGCCAGGACGGTGTTTGAAGGCTATCAGCCCCAGCATTTT	CASRGARTVFEGYQPQHF
-	TRBJ1-5	-	TRBV27	TGTGCCAGCAACCCCCTGGGGGGCAATCAGCCCCAGCATTTT	CASNPLGGNQPQHF
TRBD1	TRBJ1-2	-	TRBV5-5	TGTGCCAGCAGCCCCCTGAGCGGGACAGGGCCCTATTATTATGGCTACACCTTC	CASSPLSGTGPYYYGYTF
TRBD1	TRBJ2-7	-	TRBV5-1	TGCGCCAGCAGCCCGGACAGGGCTTCCTACGAGCAGTACTTC	CASSPDRASYEQYF
TRBD1	TRBJ1-3	-	TRBV5-1	TGCGCCAGCAGCCAGACTTTAGGACAGGCGACTGGAAACACCATATATTTT	CASSQTLGQATGNTIYF
TRBD1	TRBJ2-7	-	TRBV9	TGTGCCAGCAGCGTAGGAATGGGACAGACGTACGAGCAGTACTTC	CASSVGMGQTYEQYF
-	TRBJ2-6	once	TRBV2	TGTGCCAGCAGTGCGTACGCAGTTTCTGGGGCCAACGTCCTGACTTTC	CASSAYAVSGANVLTF
-	TRBJ1-2	-	TRBV7-8	TGTGCCAGCAGCTTTGGGACGGTGGATGGCTACACCTTC	CASSFGTVDGYTF
TRBD1	TRBJ2-7	-	TRBV7-9	TGTGCCAGCAGCAATCGACAGGGGGCTGATTTTTACGAGCAGTACTTC	CASSNRQGADFYEQYF
TRBD1	TRBJ1-4	-	TRBV5-8	TGTGCCAGCAGCTTGGAGGGGGCGAAAAATGAAAAACTGTTTTTT	CASSLEGAKNEKLFF
-	TRBJ2-7	-	TRBV6-6	TGTGCCAGCAGCCTAATTGGGGGCGAGCAGTACTTC	CASSLIGGEQYF
TRBD1	TRBJ1-2	-	TRBV19	TGTGCCAGTAGTACGCGACAGGGCTCTCTTGGCTACACCTTC	CASSTRQGSLGYTF
-	TRBJ2-1	once	TRBV2	TGTGCCAGCCCCTTCGTCTCCGCTGCTGGGACGGGTGAGCAGTTCTTC	CASPFVSAAGTGEQFF
-	TRBJ1-3	-	TRBV6-6	TGTGCCAGCAAAGCAGATGACTCTGGAAACACCATATATTTT	CASKADDSGNTIYF
-	TRBJ2-7	few	TRBV5-8	TGTGCCAGAGGGGGTAACGAGCAGTACTTC	CARGGNEQYF
-	TRBJ1-5	-	TRBV18	TGTGCCAGCTCACCAAGCAATAGCAATCAGCCCCAGCATTTT	CASSPSNSNQPQHF
-	TRBJ2-7	-	TRBV6-5	TGTGCCAGCAGCTGGGGAACAGGGAGAGTCTACGAGCAGTACTTC	CASSWGTGRVYEQYF
TRBD1	TRBJ1-2	-	TRBV7-3	TGTGCCAGCACCCCCGGGACAGGGTGGGACTATGGCTACACCTTC	CASTPGTGWDYGYTF
-	TRBJ2-2	-	TRBV5-1	TGCGCCAGCAGCTTAGGGGAACGGGTTCACTTTTTCGGGGAGCTGTTTTTT	CASSLGERVHFFGELFF
TRBD1	TRBJ2-5	once	TRBV7-8	TGTGCCAGCAGAACAGGGGCGGGAGAGACCCAGTACTTC	CASRTGAGETQYF
-	TRBJ2-7	-	TRBV6-1	TGTGCCAGCAGTGAAGGACCCCTAATGAGGGAGCAGTACTTC	CASSEGPLMREQYF
-	TRBJ1-5	-	TRBV5-6	TGTGCCAGCAGCTTCGGGCTAAATAGCAATCAGCCCCAGCATTTT	CASSFGLNSNQPQHF
-	TRBJ2-5	once	TRBV5-1	TGCGCCAGCAGCTTGGCGGGGGAGACCCAGTACTTC	CASSLAGETQYF
TRBD2	TRBJ2-1	-	TRBV6-1	TGTGCCAGCAGTGAAGCGAACACGGGGGGTGACAATGAGCAGTTCTTC	CASSEANTGGDNEQFF
-	TRBJ1-4	-	TRBV18	TGTGCCAGCTCACCGACCTTGGGTCTCGCTAATGAAAAACTGTTTTTT	CASSPTLGLANEKLFF
-	TRBJ1-2	-	TRBV27	TGTGCCAGCAGTTTAAACGGGGGCAATGGCTACACCTTC	CASSLNGGNGYTF
TRBD1	TRBJ1-3	-	TRBV14	TGTGCCAGCAGCCTTCTTTCCGGGACAGTCTCTGGAAACACCATATATTTT	CASSLLSGTVSGNTIYF
-	TRBJ2-5	-	TRBV12-5	TGTGCTAGTGGTTTGGTCCCTCTGGACAGCCTCCAAGAGACCCAGTACTTC	CASGLVPLDSLQETQYF
-	TRBJ1-3	-	TRBV10-3	TGTGCCGTCACCCGAGAACAAAACACCATATATTTT	CAVTREQNTIYF
-	TRBJ1-4	-	TRBV5-1	TGCGCCAGCAGTTACACCCGAGGGGCTGAAAAACTGTTTTTT	CASSYTRGAEKLFF
-	TRBJ2-6	-	TRBV5-4	TGTGCCATGGGGGTGTATGGGGCCAACGTCCTGACTTTC	CAMGVYGANVLTF
TRBD1	TRBJ2-7	-	TRBV4-2	TGTGCCAGCAGCTTGGACAGGGCGATTGGGATAAACTACGAGCAGTACTTC	CASSLDRAIGINYEQYF
TRBD2	TRBJ2-1	-	TRBV27	TGTGCCAGCACCACCCGATGGGACCCTAGTTTCGGGGGGGAGTTCTTC	CASTTRWDPSFGGEFF
-	TRBJ2-5	-	TRBV27	TGTGCCAGCAGCACTATTACAGAGCCAGGGGAGACCCAGTACTTC	CASSTITEPGETQYF
-	TRBJ1-4	-	TRBV7-3	TGTGCCAGCAGCCCCGGGAAAGCAACTAATGAAAAACTGTTTTTT	CASSPGKATNEKLFF
TRBD2	TRBJ2-3	-	TRBV4-2	TGTGCCAGCAGCCAAGATCCGGGACTAGCGGACACAGATACGCAGTATTTT	CASSQDPGLADTDTQYF
-	TRBJ2-3	once	TRBV12-5	TGTGCTAGTGGTTTCGTCGGGGAATGGACGCAGTATTTT	CASGFVGEWTQYF
-	TRBJ1-1	once	TRBV10-3	TGTGCCATCAGGACTGACCCCCTGAACACTGAAGCTTTCTTT	CAIRTDPLNTEAFF
-	TRBJ1-2	-	TRBV5-6	TGTGCCAGCAGCCCGAAACACCGTTCCTATGGCTACACCTTC	CASSPKHRSYGYTF
TRBD1	TRBJ2-7	-	TRBV4-3	TGCGCCAGCAGCCATGGGACAGGGCTCAGCGAGCAGTACTTC	CASSHGTGLSEQYF
TRBD1	TRBJ1-5	-	TRBV7-2	TGTGCCAGCAGCTTAGAACAGGGGGCCAATCAGCCCCAGCATTTT	CASSLEQGANQPQHF
-	TRBJ2-2	-	TRBV7-7	TGTGCCAGCAGCTCAGGAGACAGACCTTACACCGGGGAGCTGTTTTTT	CASSSGDRPYTGELFF